Following are 28 T cell receptor beta chains from one sample sequenced in a study of vaccination effects on CD4 cells after COVID-19. Profiled with immunoSEQ multiplex PCR; TCRdb holds only in-frame clones, not every one. The sample shows around 71,000 clones, roughly 78% of them seen only once. No antigen has been assigned to these receptors. CD4+ T cells specific for antigen were expanded with viral peptide pools by the ViraFEST assay before sequencing. Culture lasted roughly eleven days before CD4+ T cell isolation. Nucleocapsid antibody tests were negative, and the vaccine recipients had no prior SARS-CoV-2 infection. The starting material was CD4+ T cells from PBMCs cultured with HCoV-OC43 spike peptides, obtained before COVID-19 vaccination. Described subset: HCoV-OC43 spike overlapping peptide pool stimulation. The source is a human donor who received a COVID-19 vaccine.

This clone was counted between two and nine times. This chain connects TRBV19 to TRBJ1-1, with unresolved D. This CDR3 is 16 amino acids long. Germline values: CDR1 LNHDA, CDR2 SQIVND (reference sequence). Trimming removed 4 bases from V and 4 bases from J, with 19 bases in between. The CDR3 loop is CASSSGLLGPRTEAFF. In DNA form, the CDR3 reads TGTGCCAGTAGTAGTGGCCTCCTCGGACCTCGCACTGAAGCTTTCTTT.

This rearrangement joins TRBV10-1 to TRBJ2-2, with TRBD2 as a possible D gene (5 bases). Germline CDR1 WNHNN, CDR2 SYGVQD (reference sequence). Trimming stripped 3 bases from V and 1 base from J, with 9 bases between. CDR3 length equals 15 residues. DNA of the CDR3: TGCGCCAGCAGTGATAGTGGGAGGAACACCGGGGAGCTGTTTTTT. Translating gives CASSDSGRNTGELFF.

The genes are TRBV14 and TRBJ2-3; 13 bases are shared with TRBD2. Losses at the gene ends were 4 bases for V and 2 bases for J; bases not matched to a gene: 6. Germline CDR1 SGHDN, CDR2 FVKESK. This CDR3 has 17 amino acids. CDR3 DNA: TGTGCCAGCAGCCCGACTAGCGGGAGGACAAACACAGATACGCAGTATTTT. Its translation: CASSPTSGRTNTDTQYF.

The V and J genes are TRBV7-3 and TRBJ2-2; D could derive from TRBD1 or TRBD2 (5 bases each). V was pared by 4 bases and J by 7 bases, with 13 bases between. The germline CDR1 and CDR2 sequences are SGHTA and FQGTGA. The CDR3 runs 14 residues. CDR3 nucleotides: TGTGCCAGCAGCTCTGGGGGTACCGGCGGGGAGCTGTTTTTT. Translation: CASSSGGTGGELFF.

The CDR3 DNA sequence: TGTGCCAGCAGCTTAAGCGGGGGCGGCAGGAATGAGCAGTTCTTC. Its protein is CASSLSGGGRNEQFF. This chain connects TRBV7-3 to TRBJ2-1, with a weak D call TRBD2 (7 bases). V dropped 1 base and J dropped 7 bases, with 14 bases sitting between them. Germline lookup yields CDR1 SGHTA and CDR2 FQGTGA. This CDR3 has 15 amino acids.

This clone was counted once. This chain connects TRBV10-3 to TRBJ2-7; D may be TRBD2 (7 bases). CDR1 and CDR2 (germline): ENHRY, SYGVKD. This CDR3 contains 14 residues. Deletions cut 10 bases from V and 0 bases from J, with 16 bases between. In DNA, the CDR3 is TGTGCCACCAGGACGGGGGGCAGCTCCTACGAGCAGTACGTC. Protein: CATRTGGSSYEQYV.

This chain uses TRBV11-2 with TRBJ1-1; maybe TRBD1 (5 bases). Trimming took off 5 bases at V and 11 bases at J, with 18 bases between the two ends. The CDR3 loop spans 13 amino acids. Germline CDR1 is SGHAT and CDR2 is FQNNGV. The CDR3, as DNA: TGTGCCAGCAGCCTGAGGAGGGAGAACAGGGCTTTCTTT. Protein sequence: CASSLRRENRAFF.

This chain connects TRBV19 to TRBJ2-5; D is possibly TRBD1 or TRBD2 (5 bases each). Germline V gene data show CDR1 as LNHDA and CDR2 as SQIVND (reference sequence). The CDR3 covers 15 residues. The V end lost 3 bases, the J end lost 7 bases, and 18 bases lay between the germline ends. CDR3 sequence (DNA): TGTGCCAGTAGTATGGTGGCAGGGACGTTGACGACCCAGTACTTC. Protein: CASSMVAGTLTTQYF.

This chain connects TRBV5-1 to TRBJ2-1; D not resolved. Trimming took off 0 bases at V and 4 bases at J, with 11 bases between the two ends. Germline V CDR1 and CDR2: SGHRS, YFSETQ. CDR3 size: 15 residues. CDR3 DNA sequence: TGCGCCAGCAGCTTGGGCAGCGCCTCGTACAATGAGCAGTTCTTC. Translation: CASSLGSASYNEQFF.

The chain is built from TRBV9 and TRBJ2-5; 9 nucleotides agree with TRBD2. The CDR3 has 17 amino acids. Germline CDR1 reads SGDLS; CDR2 reads YYNGEE. Trimming removed 3 bases from V and 5 bases from J; junction bases left unmatched: 14. The CDR3 DNA reads as TGTGCCAGCAGCGCCCCCTTTGGCGGGGGGGCTAGTGAGACCCAGTACTTC. Translating gives CASSAPFGGGASETQYF.

The chain carries TRBV6-5 and TRBJ1-1; tentatively, D is TRBD1 (5 bases). Trimming pared 4 bases from V and 0 bases from J, leaving 12 bases between. Germline V gives CDR1 MNHEY, CDR2 SVGAGI. This CDR3 spans 15 amino acids. This CDR3 is CASSFSTAMNTEAFF. The CDR3 DNA reads TGTGCCAGCAGTTTTTCGACAGCCATGAACACTGAAGCTTTCTTT.

The gene calls are TRBV5-1 and TRBJ2-1, with 11 bases matching TRBD2. The CDR3 is made up of 16 amino acids. Losses at the gene ends were 1 base for V and 4 bases for J; bases not matched to a gene: 4. Germline lookup yields CDR1 SGHRS and CDR2 YFSETQ. CDR3 loop: CASSLTSGGAYNEQFF. CDR3 bases: TGCGCCAGCAGCTTGACTAGCGGGGGAGCTTACAATGAGCAGTTCTTC.

This chain joins TRBV18 and TRBJ1-3, with D perhaps matching TRBD1 (6 bases). Germline CDR1 reads KGHSH; CDR2 reads LQKENI. Trimming pared 6 bases from V and 0 bases from J, leaving 15 bases between. This CDR3 region has 16 residues. This CDR3 is CASSPVGDNSGNTIYF. The CDR3 coding sequence is TGTGCCAGCTCCCCGGTGGGGGACAACTCTGGAAACACCATATATTTT.

This chain uses TRBV5-5 with TRBJ2-7; D possibly corresponds to TRBD1 (5 bases). Looked up from germline, CDR1 is SGHKS and CDR2 is YYEKEE (reference sequence). Deletions cut 4 bases from V and 2 bases from J, with 16 bases between. The length of the CDR3 is 15 residues. The CDR3 DNA reads as TGTGCCAGCAGCCTGGGGCCCGCCGGAGCCTACGAGCAGTACGTC. It yields the protein CASSLGPAGAYEQYV.

This chain connects TRBV18 to TRBJ2-1; D remains unclear. The germline V gene encodes CDR1 KGHSH and CDR2 LQKENI. Deletions cut 5 bases from V and 5 bases from J, with 10 bases between. CDR3 size: 13 residues. CDR3 DNA: TGTGCCAGCTCATTCACGGGTAACAATGAGCAGTTCTTC. Translation: CASSFTGNNEQFF.

The genes are TRBV30 and TRBJ1-1; 9 bases line up with TRBD1. Germline V lookup: CDR1 GTSNPN, CDR2 SVGIG (reference sequence). The trim removed 4 bases at V and 4 bases at J, leaving 7 bases unmatched. This CDR3 spans 14 amino acids. CDR3 in amino acids: CAWTVTGGGTEAFF. Here the CDR3 DNA reads TGTGCCTGGACTGTGACAGGGGGAGGCACTGAAGCTTTCTTT.

The chain uses TRBV5-4 and TRBJ1-1; TRBD1 matches at 9 bases. Per germline, CDR1 SGHNT and CDR2 YYREEE (reference sequence). V lost 5 bases and J lost 5; bases outside the gene matches: 4. The CDR3 is 13 residues long. This CDR3 reads CASRRQGDTEAFF. CDR3 coding DNA: TGTGCCAGCAGGCGACAGGGGGATACTGAAGCTTTCTTT.

The table lists this clone with a count of one. The rearrangement uses TRBV5-5 and TRBJ1-5; weak D call: TRBD1 (5 bases). CDR3 length: 17 residues. Germline V gives CDR1 SGHKS, CDR2 YYEKEE (reference sequence). Trimming took off 4 bases at V and 3 bases at J, with 20 bases between the two ends. The CDR3 DNA follows: TGTGCCAGCAGCCTTGATAGGCAGGGCATTAACAATCAGCCCCAGCATTTT. Its protein is CASSLDRQGINNQPQHF.

This clone was recorded a few times. The chain recombines TRBV5-1 with TRBJ1-2, with TRBD1 matching over 7 bases. Germline V gene data show CDR1 as SGHRS and CDR2 as YFSETQ. This CDR3 region has 19 residues. The J segment lost 1 base and the V segment lost 3 bases, leaving 18 bases of the junction unmatched. In DNA form, the CDR3 reads TGCGCCAGCAGCTGGAATGTACGACAGGGTAACATCGGTAACTATGGCTACACCTTC. Residues: CASSWNVRQGNIGNYGYTF.

V usage is TRBV19 and J usage is TRBJ2-7; 7 bases map to TRBD1. The V gene end was trimmed by 3 bases and the J gene end by 4 bases; junction bases not matched to a gene: 9. Germline V gives CDR1 LNHDA, CDR2 SQIVND (reference sequence). This CDR3 has 15 amino acids. CDR3 sequence (DNA): TGTGCCAGTAGTATTGTGGCAGGGGGAAGATACGAGCAGTACGTC. Protein sequence: CASSIVAGGRYEQYV.

The chain carries TRBV6-2 or TRBV6-3 and TRBJ2-1; TRBD2 agrees at 11 bases. The CDR3 consists of 15 residues. In germline, CDR1 is MNHEY, CDR2 SVGEGT. V was clipped by 4 bases and J by 8 bases; unmatched bases: 7. The CDR3 DNA follows: TGTGCCAGCAGTTTAATAGCGGGGGGGCCCGATGAGCAGTTCTTC. Amino acids: CASSLIAGGPDEQFF.

The rearrangement joins TRBV14 to TRBJ2-5, with D unclear. Germline-derived CDR1 and CDR2 are SGHDN and FVKESK. V was shortened by 1 base and J by 2 bases, with 14 bases between the two germline ends. This CDR3 comprises 16 residues. The CDR3 spells CASSQVIQPGQETQYF. The CDR3 DNA follows: TGTGCCAGCAGCCAAGTTATACAGCCGGGTCAAGAGACCCAGTACTTC. The full variable domain, completed using reference TRBV14 and TRBJ2-5, is EAGVTQFPSHSVIEKGQTVTLRCDPISGHDNLYWYRRVMGKEIKFLLHFVKESKQDESGMPNNRFLAERTGGTYSTLKVQPAELEDSGVYFCASSQVIQPGQETQYFGPGTRLLVL.

This chain uses TRBV5-1 with TRBJ1-1, with no clear D. CDR3 length equals 13 residues. V lost 2 bases and J lost 7, with 12 bases in between. CDR1 is SGHRS and CDR2 is YFSETQ in the germline V gene. The CDR3 nucleotides read TGCGCCAGCAGCTTCAGTATAATCAGTGAAGCTTTCTTT. Encoded protein: CASSFSIISEAFF. The variable domain in full, with the rest retrieved from reference TRBV5-1 and TRBJ1-1, is KAGVTQTPRYLIKTRGQQVTLSCSPISGHRSVSWYQQTPGQGLQFLFEYFSETQRNKGNFPGRFSGRQFSNSRSEMNVSTLELGDSALYLCASSFSIISEAFFGQGTRLTVV.

This chain joins TRBV7-2 and TRBJ1-4, with D maybe TRBD1 (6 bases). Germline loops: CDR1 SGHTA, CDR2 FQGNSA. V lost 5 bases and J lost 3, with 13 bases in between. The CDR3 has 15 residues. CDR3 protein: CASSQKRGANEKLFF. For the CDR3, the DNA is TGTGCCAGCAGCCAAAAAAGGGGGGCTAATGAAAAACTGTTTTTT.

The V and J genes are TRBV11-3 and TRBJ2-1, with 7 bases fitting TRBD1. V was pared by 1 base and J by 0 bases, with 0 bases of the junction left unmatched. The CDR3 is 15 amino acids. Germline-derived CDR1 and CDR2 are SGHNT and YENEEA. CDR3 DNA: TGTGCCAGCAGCTTAGGACAGGGCTCCTACAATGAGCAGTTCTTC. Its protein is CASSLGQGSYNEQFF.

This chain uses TRBV5-8 with TRBJ1-1; 10 bases are a match to TRBD1. CDR1 SGHTS and CDR2 YDEGEE come from the germline V gene. J was trimmed by 0 bases and V by 1 base; bases with no gene match: 3. The CDR3 is 16 amino acids. CDR3 in DNA: TGTGCCAGCAGCTTGTTGGGGACAGGGGTGAACACTGAAGCTTTCTTT. This encodes CASSLLGTGVNTEAFF.

The chain joins TRBV18 to TRBJ2-5, with D possibly matching TRBD2 (5 bases). Germline V CDR1 and CDR2: KGHSH, LQKENI. The V gene lost 3 bases and the J gene lost 5 bases, with 10 bases spanning the gap. The CDR3 extends over 13 amino acids. The CDR3 protein is CASSPGGLETQYF. CDR3 DNA sequence: TGTGCCAGCTCACCTGGAGGTCTGGAGACCCAGTACTTC.

DNA for the CDR3: TGTGCCAGCAGCTTACGGCCTACCCATGAGCAGTTCTTC. Translation: CASSLRPTHEQFF. The V gene is TRBV7-3, the J gene TRBJ2-1; D gene unclear. The V end was cut by 2 bases, the J end by 8 bases, with 10 bases between. The CDR3 contains 13 residues. Germline loops: CDR1 SGHTA, CDR2 FQGTGA.